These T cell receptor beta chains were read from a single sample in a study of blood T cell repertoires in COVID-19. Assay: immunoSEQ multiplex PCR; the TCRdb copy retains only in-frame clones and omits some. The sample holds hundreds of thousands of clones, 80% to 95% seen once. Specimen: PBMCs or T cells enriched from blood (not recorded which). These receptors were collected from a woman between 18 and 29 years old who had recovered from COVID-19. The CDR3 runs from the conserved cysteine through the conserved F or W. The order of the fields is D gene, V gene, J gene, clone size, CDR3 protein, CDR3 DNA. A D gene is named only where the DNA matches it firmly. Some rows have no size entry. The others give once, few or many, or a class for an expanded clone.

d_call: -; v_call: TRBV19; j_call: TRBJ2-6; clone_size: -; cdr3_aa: CASRPLQGGGANVLTF; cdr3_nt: TGTGCCAGTAGGCCGTTACAGGGTGGTGGGGCCAACGTCCTGACTTTC
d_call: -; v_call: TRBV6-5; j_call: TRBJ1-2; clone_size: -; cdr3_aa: CASSYLVPREGGYTF; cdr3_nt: TGTGCCAGCAGTTACTTGGTCCCCCGGGAAGGTGGCTACACCTTC
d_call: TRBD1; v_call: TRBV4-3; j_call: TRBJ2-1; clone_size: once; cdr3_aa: CASSQGDRANEQFF; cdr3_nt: TGCGCCAGCAGCCAGGGGGACAGAGCCAATGAGCAGTTCTTC
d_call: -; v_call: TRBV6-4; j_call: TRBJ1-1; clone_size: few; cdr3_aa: CASSEASGGTEAFF; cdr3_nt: TGTGCCAGCAGTGAAGCTTCGGGAGGGACTGAAGCTTTCTTT
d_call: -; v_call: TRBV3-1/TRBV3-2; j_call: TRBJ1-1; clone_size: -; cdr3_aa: CASSSGNTEAFF; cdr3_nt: TGTGCCAGCAGTTCAGGGAACACTGAAGCTTTCTTT
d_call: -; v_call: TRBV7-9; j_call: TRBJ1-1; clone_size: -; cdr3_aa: CASSLTGPYTEAFF; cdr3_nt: TGTGCCAGCAGCTTAACAGGGCCCTACACTGAAGCTTTCTTT
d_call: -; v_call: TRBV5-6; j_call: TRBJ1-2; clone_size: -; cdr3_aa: CASRHERRLNYGYTF; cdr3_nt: TGTGCCAGCAGACATGAGAGGAGGCTCAACTATGGCTACACCTTC
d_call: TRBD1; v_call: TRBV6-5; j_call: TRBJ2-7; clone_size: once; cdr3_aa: CASSYRTGGYEQYF; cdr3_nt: TGTGCCAGCAGTTATCGGACAGGGGGCTACGAGCAGTACTTC
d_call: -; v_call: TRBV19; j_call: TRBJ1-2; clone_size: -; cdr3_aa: CASSILGYGYTF; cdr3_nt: TGTGCCAGTAGTATTCTCGGCTATGGCTACACCTTC
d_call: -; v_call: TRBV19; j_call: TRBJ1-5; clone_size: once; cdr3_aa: CASSIDPGFNQPQHF; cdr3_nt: TGTGCCAGTAGTATAGATCCAGGATTCAATCAGCCCCAGCATTTT
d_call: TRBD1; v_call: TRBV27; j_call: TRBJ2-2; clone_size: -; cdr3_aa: CASRVPGQAPGELFF; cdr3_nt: TGTGCCAGCAGAGTTCCGGGACAGGCTCCCGGGGAGCTGTTTTTT
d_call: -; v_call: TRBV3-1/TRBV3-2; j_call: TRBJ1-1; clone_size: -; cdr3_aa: CASSQTRTEAFF; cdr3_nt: TGTGCCAGCAGCCAGACAAGGACTGAAGCTTTCTTT
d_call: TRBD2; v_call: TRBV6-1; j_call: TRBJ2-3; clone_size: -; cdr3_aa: CASSESGGAGADTQYF; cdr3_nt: TGTGCCAGCAGTGAGAGCGGGGGGGCGGGGGCAGATACGCAGTATTTT
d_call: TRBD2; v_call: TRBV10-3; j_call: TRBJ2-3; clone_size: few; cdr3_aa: CAISGSGGEVDTQYF; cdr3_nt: TGTGCCATCAGCGGTAGCGGGGGGGAAGTAGATACGCAGTATTTT
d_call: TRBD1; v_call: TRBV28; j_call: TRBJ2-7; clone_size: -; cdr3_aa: CASSLRDRFYEQYF; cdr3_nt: TGTGCCAGCAGTTTAAGGGACAGGTTCTACGAGCAGTACTTC
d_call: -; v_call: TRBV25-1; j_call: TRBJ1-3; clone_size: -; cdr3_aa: CASSEIGNTIYF; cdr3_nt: TGTGCCAGCAGTGAAATAGGAAACACCATATATTTT
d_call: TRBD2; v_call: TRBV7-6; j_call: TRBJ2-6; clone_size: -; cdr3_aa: CASSLGLAGTSGANVLTF; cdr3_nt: TGTGCCAGCAGCTTAGGACTAGCGGGAACCTCTGGGGCCAACGTCCTGACTTTC
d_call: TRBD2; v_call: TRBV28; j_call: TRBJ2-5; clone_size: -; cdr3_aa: CASSLLWTSGRETQYF; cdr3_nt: TGTGCCAGCAGTTTATTATGGACTAGCGGGAGGGAGACCCAGTACTTC
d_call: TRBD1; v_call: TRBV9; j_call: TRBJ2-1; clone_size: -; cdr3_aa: CASSVVVVGTGNLNEQFF; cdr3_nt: TGTGCCAGCAGCGTAGTGGTAGTAGGGACAGGGAATCTCAATGAGCAGTTCTTC
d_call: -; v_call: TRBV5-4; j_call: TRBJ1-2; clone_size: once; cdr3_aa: CASSLPGQNSNGYTF; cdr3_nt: TGTGCCAGCAGCTTGCCCGGACAGAATAGTAATGGCTACACCTTC
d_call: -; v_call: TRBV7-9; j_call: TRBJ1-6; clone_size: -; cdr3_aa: CASSPRGRTYNSPLHF; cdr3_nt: TGTGCCAGCAGCCCCCGGGGAAGAACCTATAATTCACCCCTCCACTTT
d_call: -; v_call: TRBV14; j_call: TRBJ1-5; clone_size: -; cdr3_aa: CASSQGGGTQHF; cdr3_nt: TGTGCCAGCAGCCAAGGAGGGGGTACCCAGCATTTT
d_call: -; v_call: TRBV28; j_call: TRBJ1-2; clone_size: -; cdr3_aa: CASPEGASRKGSGYTF; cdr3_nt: TGTGCCAGCCCCGAAGGAGCAAGCCGTAAAGGGAGTGGCTACACCTTC
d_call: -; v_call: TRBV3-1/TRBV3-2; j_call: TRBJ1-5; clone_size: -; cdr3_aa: CASSQDPGLNQPQHF; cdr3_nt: TGTGCCAGCAGCCAAGATCCCGGTCTCAATCAGCCCCAGCATTTT
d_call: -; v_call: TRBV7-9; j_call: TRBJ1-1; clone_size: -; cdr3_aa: CASSLAGVGGTEAFF; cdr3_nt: TGTGCCAGCAGCTTAGCAGGGGTGGGTGGCACTGAAGCTTTCTTT
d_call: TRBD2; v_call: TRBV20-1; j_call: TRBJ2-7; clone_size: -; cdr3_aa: CSASPPTAGYEQYF; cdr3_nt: TGCAGTGCTAGTCCTCCCACAGCGGGGTACGAGCAGTACTTC
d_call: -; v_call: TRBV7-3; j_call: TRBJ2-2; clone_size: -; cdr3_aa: CASSLSGVAGELFF; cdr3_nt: TGTGCCAGCAGCTTATCAGGGGTCGCCGGGGAGCTGTTTTTT
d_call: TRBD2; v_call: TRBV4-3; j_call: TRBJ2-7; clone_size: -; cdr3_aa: CASSQVRGGSSEQYF; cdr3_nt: TGCGCCAGCAGCCAAGTTCGCGGGGGAAGCTCCGAGCAGTACTTC
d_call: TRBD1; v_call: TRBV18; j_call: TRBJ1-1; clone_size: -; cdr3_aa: CASSPGTGYRTFF; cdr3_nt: TGTGCCAGCTCACCCGGGACAGGGTACCGAACTTTCTTT
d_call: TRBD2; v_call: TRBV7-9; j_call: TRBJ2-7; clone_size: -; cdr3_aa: CASSFRLAVKLGDEQYF; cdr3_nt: TGTGCCAGCAGCTTCCGGCTAGCGGTTAAGCTTGGGGACGAGCAGTACTTC
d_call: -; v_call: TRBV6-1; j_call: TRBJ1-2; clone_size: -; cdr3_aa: CASSGIPKTWTDLANYGYTF; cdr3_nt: TGTGCCAGCAGTGGAATCCCTAAAACATGGACAGACTTAGCTAACTATGGCTACACCTTC
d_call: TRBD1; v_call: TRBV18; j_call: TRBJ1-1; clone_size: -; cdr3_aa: CASSQGTGVIEAFF; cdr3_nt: TGTGCCAGCTCACAGGGGACAGGGGTTATTGAAGCTTTCTTT
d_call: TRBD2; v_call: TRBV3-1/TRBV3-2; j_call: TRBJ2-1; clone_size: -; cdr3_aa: CASSQDWGEGYNEQFF; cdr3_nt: TGTGCCAGCAGCCAAGATTGGGGGGAGGGTTACAATGAGCAGTTCTTC
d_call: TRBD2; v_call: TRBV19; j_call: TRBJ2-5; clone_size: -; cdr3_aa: CASSMSGSLETQYF; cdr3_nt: TGTGCCAGTAGTATGAGCGGGAGCCTTGAGACCCAGTACTTC
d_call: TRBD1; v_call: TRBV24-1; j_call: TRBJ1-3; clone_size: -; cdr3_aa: CATRVFRSTGATAGNTIYF; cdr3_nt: TGTGCCACCAGAGTCTTCCGAAGCACAGGGGCGACTGCTGGAAACACCATATATTTT
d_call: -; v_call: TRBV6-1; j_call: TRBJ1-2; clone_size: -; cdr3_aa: CASSDWGRGGGYTF; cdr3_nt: TGTGCCAGCAGTGATTGGGGGCGCGGTGGCGGCTACACCTTC
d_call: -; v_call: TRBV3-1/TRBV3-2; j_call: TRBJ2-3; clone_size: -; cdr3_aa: CASSQTVASTDTQYF; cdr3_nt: TGTGCCAGCAGCCAAACGGTCGCTAGCACAGATACGCAGTATTTT
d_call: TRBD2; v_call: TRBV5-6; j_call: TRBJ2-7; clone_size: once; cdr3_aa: CASSFWGSGSSEQYF; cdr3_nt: TGTGCCAGCAGCTTCTGGGGTAGCGGGTCGTCCGAGCAGTACTTC
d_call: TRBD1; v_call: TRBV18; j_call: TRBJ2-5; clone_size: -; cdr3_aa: CASSPGQGYEETQYF; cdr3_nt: TGTGCCAGCTCACCGGGACAGGGGTACGAAGAGACCCAGTACTTC
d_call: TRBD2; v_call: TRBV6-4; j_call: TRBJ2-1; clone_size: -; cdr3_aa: CASKLGGSEVGEQFF; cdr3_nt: TGTGCCAGCAAGTTAGGCGGGAGTGAGGTTGGTGAGCAGTTCTTC
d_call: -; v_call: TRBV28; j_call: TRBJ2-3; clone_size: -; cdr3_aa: CASSLGAADSTDTQYF; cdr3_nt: TGTGCCAGCAGTTTGGGAGCGGCCGACAGCACAGATACGCAGTATTTT
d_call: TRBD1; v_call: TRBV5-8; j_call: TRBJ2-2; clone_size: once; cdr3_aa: CASSPQGVGTGELFF; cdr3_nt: TGTGCCAGCAGCCCGCAGGGGGTAGGGACCGGGGAGCTGTTTTTT
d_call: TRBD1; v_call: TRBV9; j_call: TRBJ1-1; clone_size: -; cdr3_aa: CASSVALDRGAGNTEAFF; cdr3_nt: TGTGCCAGCAGCGTAGCTTTGGACAGGGGGGCCGGAAACACTGAAGCTTTCTTT
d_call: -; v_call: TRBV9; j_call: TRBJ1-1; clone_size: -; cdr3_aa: CASSPQGRGGDTEAFF; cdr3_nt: TGTGCCAGCAGCCCCCAGGGGCGGGGAGGGGACACTGAAGCTTTCTTT
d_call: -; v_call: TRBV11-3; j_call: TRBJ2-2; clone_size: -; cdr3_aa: CASSLGQAGELFF; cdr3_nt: TGTGCCAGCAGCTTAGGACAGGCCGGGGAGCTGTTTTTT
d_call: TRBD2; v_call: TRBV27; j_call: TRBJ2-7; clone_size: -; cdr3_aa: CASSLAPGGSGSYEQYF; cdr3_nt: TGTGCCAGCAGTTTAGCCCCTGGGGGTAGCGGGAGCTACGAGCAGTACTTC
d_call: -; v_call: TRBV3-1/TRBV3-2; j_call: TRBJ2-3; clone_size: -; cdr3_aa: CASSQGRSASVGTDTQYF; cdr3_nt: TGTGCCAGCAGCCAAGGTAGATCGGCTAGCGTCGGCACAGATACGCAGTATTTT
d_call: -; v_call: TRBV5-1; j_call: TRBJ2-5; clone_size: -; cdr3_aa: CASSLGRDGETQYF; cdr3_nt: TGCGCCAGCAGCTTGGGCAGGGATGGAGAGACCCAGTACTTC
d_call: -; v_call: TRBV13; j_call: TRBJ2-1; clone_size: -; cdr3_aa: CASSSRYNEQFF; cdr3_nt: TGTGCCAGCAGCTCGAGATACAATGAGCAGTTCTTC
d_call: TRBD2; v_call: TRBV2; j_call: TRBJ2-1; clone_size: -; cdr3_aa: CASTYWGGEQFF; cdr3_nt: TGTGCCAGCACCTACTGGGGGGGTGAGCAGTTCTTC
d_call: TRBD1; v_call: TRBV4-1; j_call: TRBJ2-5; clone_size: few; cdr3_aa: CASSQPGQGFETQYF; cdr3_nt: TGCGCCAGCAGCCAGCCGGGACAGGGATTTGAGACCCAGTACTTC
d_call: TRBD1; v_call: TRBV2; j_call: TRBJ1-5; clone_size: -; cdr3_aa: CASSFGQGGYQPQHF; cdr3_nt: TGTGCCAGCAGTTTCGGACAGGGGGGATATCAGCCCCAGCATTTT
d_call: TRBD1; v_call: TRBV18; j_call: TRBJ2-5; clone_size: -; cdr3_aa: CASSVAGGSETQYF; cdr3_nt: TGTGCCAGCTCCGTGGCAGGGGGTTCAGAGACCCAGTACTTC
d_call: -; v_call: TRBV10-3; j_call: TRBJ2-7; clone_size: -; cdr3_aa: CAISDRDKRYEQYF; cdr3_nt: TGTGCCATCAGTGACAGGGACAAGAGGTACGAGCAGTACTTC
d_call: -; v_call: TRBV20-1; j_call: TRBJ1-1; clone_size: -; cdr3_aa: CSALGRTEAFF; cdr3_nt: TGCAGTGCTCTAGGCCGGACTGAAGCTTTCTTT